One sample yielded the 26 T cell receptor beta chains listed below, sequenced in a study of T cells after yellow fever vaccination. TCRdb re-called the 5' RACE reads with MiXCR, one entry per CDR3 protein. Of approximately 300,000 distinct CDR3 sequences in the sample, 10% to 15% are singletons; the top ten hold 0.4% to 0.55%. Sequenced material: CD4+ T cells sorted from PBMCs, taken 45 days after the yellow fever booster vaccination. These receptors came from a man younger than 45 who received the YFV17D yellow fever vaccine.

In its sample, this clonotype was seen many times. The V gene is TRBV7-3, the J gene TRBJ1-1; tentatively, D is TRBD1 (5 bases). Trimming took off 2 bases at V and 1 base at J, with 5 bases between the two ends. Germline assignment: CDR1 SGHTA and CDR2 FQGTGA. This CDR3 is built from 13 residues. The CDR3 nucleotides read TGTGCCAGCAGCTTACAGGGGAACACTGAAGCTTTCTTT. It is translated as CASSLQGNTEAFF. The whole variable domain, filled in from reference TRBV7-3 and TRBJ1-1, reads GAGVSQTPSNKVTEKGKYVELRCDPISGHTALYWYRQSLGQGPEFLIYFQGTGAADDSGLPNDRFFAVRPEGSVSTLKIQRTERGDSAVYLCASSLQGNTEAFFGQGTRLTVV.

This clonotype turned up a few times. V gene TRBV5-1 combines with J gene TRBJ2-7; TRBD2 aligns across 8 bases. Germline CDR1 is SGHRS and CDR2 is YFSETQ. J gave up 9 bases and V 0 bases, and 11 bases lay outside the gene matches. This CDR3 spans 15 amino acids. CDR3 nucleotide sequence: TGCGCCAGCAGCTTGGGGACTAGCAGGGCGAGTACGCAGTACTTC. This translates into CASSLGTSRASTQYF. The complete variable domain, with remaining parts taken from reference TRBV5-1 and TRBJ2-7, reads KAGVTQTPRYLIKTRGQQVTLSCSPISGHRSVSWYQQTPGQGLQFLFEYFSETQRNKGNFPGRFSGRQFSNSRSEMNVSTLELGDSALYLCASSLGTSRASTQYFGPGTRLTVT.

V usage is TRBV5-4 and J usage is TRBJ2-7; 11 bases agree with TRBD2. The CDR3 runs to 15 residues. Looked up from germline, CDR1 is SGHNT and CDR2 is YYREEE (reference sequence). V lost 3 bases, J lost 7 bases, and 9 bases stayed unmatched. The DNA for the CDR3 is TGTGCCAGCAGCTCCCTTAGCGGGAGGGGGGAGGAGCAGTACTTC. It encodes CASSSLSGRGEEQYF.

This chain connects TRBV19 to TRBJ2-1, with TRBD2 identical over 10 bases. V trimming: 1 base; J trimming: 3 bases; junction bases outside the gene matches: 3. The CDR3 loop spans 16 amino acids. Germline V gene sequence: CDR1 LNHDA, CDR2 SQIVND (reference sequence). The CDR3 loop reads CASSIAAGGHYNEQFF. In DNA, the CDR3 is TGTGCCAGTAGTATAGCAGCGGGAGGGCACTACAATGAGCAGTTCTTC.

This clonotype has only a few counts. The J gene is TRBJ2-2, the V gene TRBV28; TRBD1 matches at 9 bases. This CDR3 has 15 residues. V lost 10 bases to trimming and J lost 4 bases; unmatched junction nucleotides: 10. Germline V gene data show CDR1 as MDHEN and CDR2 as SYDVKM. The CDR3 DNA sequence: TGTGCCATACATGACAGGGGGAAATCCACCGGGGAGCTGTTTTTT. Protein: CAIHDRGKSTGELFF.

This chain's CDR3 is CSAYPRDRAYEQYF. The CDR3, as DNA: TGCAGTGCCTACCCCCGGGACAGGGCCTACGAGCAGTACTTC. The chain carries TRBV20-1 and TRBJ2-7, with 9 bases fitting TRBD1. The germline V gene encodes CDR1 DFQATT and CDR2 SNEGSKA (reference sequence). With V trimmed by 6 bases and J by 2 bases, 8 bases remained unmatched. The CDR3 totals 14 residues.

This clonotype was detected a few times. This chain links TRBV2 with TRBJ2-1, with 10 bases lining up with TRBD2. Germline V lookup: CDR1 SNHLY, CDR2 FYNNEI. The V segment lost 5 bases and the J segment 8 bases; nucleotides outside the gene matches: 18. This CDR3 spans 18 amino acids. CDR3 coding DNA: TGTGCCAGCAGTCATAGGGGCCAGCGGGAGGGTCTTCTGTATGAGCAGTTCTTC. Translated, it gives CASSHRGQREGLLYEQFF.

This clonotype has a handful of counts. The gene calls are TRBV9 and TRBJ1-6; perhaps TRBD1 as D (5 bases). Germline CDR1 and CDR2: SGDLS and YYNGEE. The CDR3 spans 17 residues. Between the trimmed V and J ends, which lost 3 bases and 5 bases, there was a span of 18 bases. Here the CDR3 reads CASSAGPLLLDNSPLHF. The CDR3 DNA sequence: TGTGCCAGCAGCGCGGGACCGTTGCTCCTAGATAATTCACCCCTCCACTTT.

J is TRBJ2-7 and V is TRBV7-2; a weak D match, TRBD2 (5 bases). Trimming took off 7 bases at V and 9 bases at J, with 19 bases between the two ends. The V gene's germline CDR1 is SGHTA and CDR2 FQGNSA. The CDR3 runs 13 residues. The CDR3 sequence is CASNPGTLGVQYF. CDR3 nucleotides: TGTGCCAGCAATCCGGGTACCTTGGGAGTGCAGTACTTC.

This clonotype was recorded many times. The rearrangement uses TRBV10-3 and TRBJ2-3; TRBD2 matches at 9 bases. The CDR3 covers 16 residues. CDR1 and CDR2 (germline): ENHRY, SYGVKD. V was pared by 5 bases and J by 0 bases, with 6 bases of the junction left unmatched. The DNA of the CDR3 is TGTGCCATCAGTCGGCTAGCGGGGTCTAGCACAGATACGCAGTATTTT. It is translated as CAISRLAGSSTDTQYF.

A few counts support this clonotype. The chain couples TRBV24-1 to TRBJ2-1; D is perhaps TRBD1 (6 bases). CDR1 is KGHDR and CDR2 is SFDVKD in the germline V gene. The V end lost 7 bases, the J end lost 7 bases, and 13 bases lay between the germline ends. The CDR3 is 13 residues long. The CDR3 region is CATRDRRTNEQFF. As DNA, the CDR3 is TGTGCCACCAGAGACAGGAGAACTAATGAGCAGTTCTTC.

This clonotype was detected many times. The chain links TRBV2 to TRBJ1-5; D remains ambiguous. This CDR3 contains 13 residues. V was cut by 11 bases and J by 5 bases, with 16 bases left in between. Germline CDR1 SNHLY, CDR2 FYNNEI. CDR3 residues: CAGQEDVDQPQHF. Written as DNA, the CDR3 is TGTGCCGGGCAAGAGGACGTTGATCAGCCCCAGCATTTT. The full variable domain, in which reference TRBV2 and TRBJ1-5 provide the parts outside the CDR3, is EPEVTQTPSHQVTQMGQEVILRCVPISNHLYFYWYRQILGQKVEFLVSFYNNEISEKSEIFDDQFSVERPDGSNFTLKIRSTKLEDSAMYFCAGQEDVDQPQHFGDGTRLSIL.

The J gene is TRBJ2-5, the V gene TRBV20-1; tentatively, D is TRBD1 (6 bases). This CDR3 comprises 12 residues. The V end lost 1 base, the J end lost 9 bases, and 12 bases lay between the germline ends. Germline CDR1 and CDR2: DFQATT and SNEGSKA (reference sequence). The DNA of the CDR3 is TGCAGTGCTAGAGGGGGGCGCGGGTCCCAGTACTTC. Translation: CSARGGRGSQYF.

The chain is built from TRBV29-1 and TRBJ2-2; D is possibly TRBD2 (6 bases). Deletions cut 2 bases from V and 7 bases from J, with 11 bases between. This CDR3 is built from 13 residues. Germline values: CDR1 SQVTM, CDR2 ANQGSEA. In nucleotides, the CDR3 is TGCAGCGTTGAATCTAGCGCGGACGGGGAGCTGTTTTTT. It is translated as CSVESSADGELFF.

This clonotype was seen a few times. The chain recombines TRBV4-3 with TRBJ2-1; 9 bases map to TRBD2. Germline CDR1 LGHNA, CDR2 YSLEER. The J segment lost 5 bases and the V segment lost 2 bases, leaving 4 bases of the junction unmatched. The CDR3 has 15 amino acids. This CDR3 reads CASSQQLAGDNEQFF. CDR3 sequence (DNA): TGCGCCAGCAGCCAACAATTAGCGGGAGACAATGAGCAGTTCTTC.

This clonotype was observed a few times. The V and J genes are TRBV5-1 and TRBJ2-1; D unresolved. The V end lost 0 bases, the J end lost 2 bases, and 12 bases lay between the germline ends. CDR1 and CDR2 from the germline V gene are SGHRS and YFSETQ. This CDR3 region has 16 residues. The DNA of the CDR3 is TGCGCCAGCAGCTTGGTAGGTGATTCTACCTACAATGAGCAGTTCTTC. It translates to CASSLVGDSTYNEQFF.

Turning to this clonotype: Just one base apart from a much larger clone, this may be a read error. The rearrangement joins TRBV7-2 to TRBJ2-1; D is unresolved. Deletions cut 4 bases from V and 0 bases from J, with 10 bases between. CDR1 and CDR2 from the germline V gene are SGHTA and FQGNSA. CDR3 length: 15 residues. The CDR3 loop is CTSSSVRSSYNEQFF. The CDR3 region has the DNA TGTACCAGCAGCTCCGTAAGGAGCTCCTACAATGAGCAGTTCTTC.

This sequence joins TRBV12-3 or TRBV12-4 and TRBJ2-7, with D maybe TRBD2 (5 bases). CDR3 length: 13 residues. The V end was cut by 5 bases, the J end by 2 bases, with 10 bases between. Here the CDR3 reads CASSVLGTYEQYF. The CDR3 DNA sequence: TGTGCCAGCAGTGTACTAGGGACCTACGAGCAGTACTTC.

This clonotype was picked up many times. This chain uses TRBV20-1 with TRBJ1-1; D remains ambiguous. V was pared by 4 bases and J by 4 bases, with 13 bases between. Germline V gene lookup returns CDR1 DFQATT and CDR2 SNEGSKA (reference sequence). CDR3 length equals 13 residues. CDR3: CSATLVRGTEAFF. As DNA, the CDR3 is TGCAGTGCTACCCTGGTCCGGGGCACTGAAGCTTTCTTT.

This clonotype was counted at least ten times. V is TRBV10-3 and J is TRBJ2-6; 8 positions match TRBD1. The V gene's germline CDR1 is ENHRY and CDR2 SYGVKD. With 7 bases clipped from V and 0 bases from J, the junction kept 5 bases outside the gene matches. The CDR3 has 16 residues. CDR3 region: CAIMDRVGSGANVLTF. CDR3 DNA: TGTGCCATCATGGACAGGGTTGGCTCTGGGGCCAACGTCCTGACTTTC.

This clonotype was counted a few times. This chain connects TRBV21-1 to TRBJ2-7; the table assigns TRBD1, which was not confirmed against the DNA. TRBV21-1 is marked as a pseudogene. This CDR3 is 14 amino acids long. The CDR3 spells CASRGTGGSYEQYF. The CDR3 nucleotides read TGTGCCAGCAGGGGGACAGGAGGATCCTACGAGCAGTACTTC.

This clonotype has only a few counts. DNA of the CDR3: TGCAGTGCTAGTTCCTCTCTGGGGGGCAATCAGCCCCAGCATTTT. Amino acid sequence: CSASSSLGGNQPQHF. V is TRBV20-1 and J is TRBJ1-5; tentatively, D is TRBD1 (5 bases). CDR3 size: 15 residues. Germline V gene lookup returns CDR1 DFQATT and CDR2 SNEGSKA (reference sequence). V lost 3 bases to trimming and J lost 2 bases, with 14 bases between them.

The chain has TRBV20-1 and TRBJ2-6; 7 nucleotides match TRBD1. Losses at the gene ends were 4 bases for V and 0 bases for J; bases not matched to a gene: 6. Per the germline V gene, CDR1 is DFQATT and CDR2 is SNEGSKA (reference sequence). This CDR3 region has 16 residues. The CDR3 loop is CSATGQVTSGANVLTF. DNA of the CDR3: TGCAGTGCTACAGGACAGGTTACCTCTGGGGCCAACGTCCTGACTTTC.

The chain couples TRBV5-6 to TRBJ1-2; D is perhaps TRBD1 (6 bases). The CDR3 is made up of 14 amino acids. Germline CDR1 SGHDT, CDR2 YYEEEE. V was pared by 0 bases and J by 8 bases, with 14 bases between. CDR3 coding DNA: TGTGCCAGCAGCTTGGACCCCAGGGGAATCGGCTACACCTTC. Translation gives CASSLDPRGIGYTF.

The rearrangement links TRBV12-3 or TRBV12-4 to TRBJ2-1; D is undetermined. CDR3 length: 14 amino acids. Trimming left V 3 bases short and J 6 bases short, with 12 bases between. The CDR3 loop is CASSFRRYGNEQFF. The CDR3 nucleotides read TGTGCCAGCAGTTTTCGTAGATACGGCAATGAGCAGTTCTTC.

This clonotype has a handful of counts. The rearrangement uses TRBV20-1 and TRBJ2-3; unclear D gene. V was clipped by 4 bases and J by 6 bases, with 8 bases between them. Looked up from germline, CDR1 is DFQATT and CDR2 is SNEGSKA (reference sequence). CDR3 size: 11 residues. The CDR3 spells CSATHLDTQYF. CDR3 nucleotides: TGCAGTGCTACTCATTTGGATACGCAGTATTTT.